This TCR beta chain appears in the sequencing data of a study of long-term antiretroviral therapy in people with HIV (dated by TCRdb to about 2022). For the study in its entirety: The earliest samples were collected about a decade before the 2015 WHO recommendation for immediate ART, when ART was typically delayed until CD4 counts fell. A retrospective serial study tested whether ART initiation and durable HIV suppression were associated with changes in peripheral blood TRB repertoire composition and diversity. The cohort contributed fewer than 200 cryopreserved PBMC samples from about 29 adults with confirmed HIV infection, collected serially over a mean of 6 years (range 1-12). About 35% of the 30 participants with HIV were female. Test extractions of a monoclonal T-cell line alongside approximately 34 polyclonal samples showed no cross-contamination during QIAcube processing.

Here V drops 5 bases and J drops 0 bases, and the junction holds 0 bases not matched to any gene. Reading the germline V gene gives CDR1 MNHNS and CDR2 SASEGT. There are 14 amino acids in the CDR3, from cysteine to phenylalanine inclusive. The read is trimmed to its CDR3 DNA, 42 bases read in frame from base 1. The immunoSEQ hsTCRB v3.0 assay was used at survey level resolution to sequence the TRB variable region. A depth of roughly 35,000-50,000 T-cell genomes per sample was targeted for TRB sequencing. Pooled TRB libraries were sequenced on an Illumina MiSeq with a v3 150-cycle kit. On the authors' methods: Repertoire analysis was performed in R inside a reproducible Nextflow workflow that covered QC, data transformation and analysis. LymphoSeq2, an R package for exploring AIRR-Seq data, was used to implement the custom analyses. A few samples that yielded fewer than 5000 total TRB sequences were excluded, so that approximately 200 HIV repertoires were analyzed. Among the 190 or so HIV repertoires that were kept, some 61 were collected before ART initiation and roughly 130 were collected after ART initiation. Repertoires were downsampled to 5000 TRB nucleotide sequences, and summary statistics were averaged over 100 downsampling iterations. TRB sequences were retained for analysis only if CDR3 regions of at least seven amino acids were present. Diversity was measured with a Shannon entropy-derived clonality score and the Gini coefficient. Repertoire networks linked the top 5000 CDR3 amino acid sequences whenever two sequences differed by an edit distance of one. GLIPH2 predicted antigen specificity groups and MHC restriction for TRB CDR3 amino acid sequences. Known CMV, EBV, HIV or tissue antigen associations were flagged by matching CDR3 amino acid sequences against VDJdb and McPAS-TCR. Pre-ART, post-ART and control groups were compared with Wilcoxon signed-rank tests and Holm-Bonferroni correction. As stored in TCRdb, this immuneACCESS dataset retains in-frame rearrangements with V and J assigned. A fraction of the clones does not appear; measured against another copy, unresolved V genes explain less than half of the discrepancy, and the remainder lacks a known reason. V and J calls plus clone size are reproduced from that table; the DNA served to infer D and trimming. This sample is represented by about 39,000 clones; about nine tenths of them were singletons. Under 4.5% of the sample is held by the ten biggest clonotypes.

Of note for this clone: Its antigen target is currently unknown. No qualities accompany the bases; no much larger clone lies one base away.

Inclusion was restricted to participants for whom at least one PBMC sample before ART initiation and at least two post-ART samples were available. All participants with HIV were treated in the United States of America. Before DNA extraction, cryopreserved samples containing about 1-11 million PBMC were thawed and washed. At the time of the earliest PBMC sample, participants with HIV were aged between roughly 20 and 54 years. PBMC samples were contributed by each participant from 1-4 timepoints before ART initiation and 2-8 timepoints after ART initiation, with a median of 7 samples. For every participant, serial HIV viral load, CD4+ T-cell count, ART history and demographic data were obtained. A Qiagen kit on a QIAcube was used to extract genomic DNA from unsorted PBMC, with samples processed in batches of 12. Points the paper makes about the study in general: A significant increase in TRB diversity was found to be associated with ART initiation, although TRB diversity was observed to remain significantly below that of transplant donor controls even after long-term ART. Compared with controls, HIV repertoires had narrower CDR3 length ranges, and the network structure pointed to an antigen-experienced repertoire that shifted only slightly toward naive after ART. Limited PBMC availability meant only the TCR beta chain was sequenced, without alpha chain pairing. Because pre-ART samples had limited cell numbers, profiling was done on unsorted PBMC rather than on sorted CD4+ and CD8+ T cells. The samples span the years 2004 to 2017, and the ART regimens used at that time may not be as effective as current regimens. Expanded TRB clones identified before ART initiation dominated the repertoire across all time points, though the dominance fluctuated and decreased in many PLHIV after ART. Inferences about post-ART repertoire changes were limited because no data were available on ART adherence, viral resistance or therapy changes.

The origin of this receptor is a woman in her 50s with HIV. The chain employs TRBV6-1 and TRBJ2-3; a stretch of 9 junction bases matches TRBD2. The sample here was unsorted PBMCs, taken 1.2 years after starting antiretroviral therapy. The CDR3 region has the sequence CASSSGGSTDTQYF. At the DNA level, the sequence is TGTGCCAGCAGTAGCGGGGGGAGCACAGATACGCAGTATTTT.